The clone carrying this TCR beta chain was seen more than once but under ten times. Its antigen remains unknown. The CDR3 contains 15 residues. The germline V gene encodes CDR1 MNHEY and CDR2 SVGAGI. The V and J ends lost 5 bases and 5 bases respectively, with 15 bases between them. The data belong to a study of post-analysis software for immune sequencing data. Study at large: The disease courses covered relapsing-remitting, secondary progressive and progressive-relapsing multiple sclerosis.

Study results and limitations: Four or five TRBV segments (TRBV5-6, TRBV5-1 and TRBV20-1 among them) occurred more frequently in patients than in controls. For normalized Chao1 diversity, multiple sclerosis patients scored significantly lower than controls did.

The authors incorporated unique molecular identifiers into the TCR beta cDNA libraries. Each batch of 1 to 10 million T cells produced roughly 0.5 million cDNA molecules. From the PCR reads, TCRdb called clonotypes with MiXCR, one entry per CDR3 protein. The table has about 570,000 distinct CDR3 sequences, 34% seen once. Sequenced material: blood. This sequence was found in a girl aged 2 to 17 with multiple sclerosis. The chain couples TRBV6-5 to TRBJ1-4; tentative D call: TRBD1 (6 bases). This CDR3 is CASSAPQGKNEKLFF. For the CDR3, the DNA is TGTGCCAGCAGTGCCCCACAGGGAAAGAATGAAAAACTGTTTTTT.